Below are 26 T cell receptor beta chains sequenced from a single sample in a study of blood T cell repertoires in COVID-19. TCRdb's table, derived via immunoSEQ multiplex PCR, lists solely in-frame clones and lacks some. The sample shows 120,000 to 150,000 clones, 81% of them seen only once. Sequencing used peripheral blood. The origin of the receptors is a human donor with acute or convalescent COVID-19. The donor label of this sample is uncertain.

Only a few counts were recorded for this clone. This chain uses TRBV18 with TRBJ1-5; D is perhaps TRBD1 (6 bases). The ends were cut back, 6 bases at V and 0 bases at J, with 27 bases in the middle. CDR1 and CDR2 from the germline V gene are KGHSH and LQKENI. There are 20 residues in the CDR3. The CDR3 loop reads CASSSGTPVGGSYSNQPQHF. The DNA for the CDR3 is TGTGCCAGCTCTTCCGGGACACCCGTAGGGGGTTCTTATAGCAATCAGCCCCAGCATTTT.

CDR3 residues: CAISDGQGDPGELFF. In DNA form, the CDR3 reads TGTGCCATCAGTGATGGTCAGGGGGACCCCGGGGAGCTGTTTTTT. The chain employs TRBV10-3 and TRBJ2-2; 7 bases match TRBD1. Germline V gene sequence: CDR1 ENHRY, CDR2 SYGVKD. After removal of 3 bases from V and 6 bases from J, the junction contained 7 bases not matched to a gene. The CDR3 runs 15 residues.

J is TRBJ1-1 and V is TRBV15; 7 bases are a match to TRBD1. Germline V gives CDR1 LNHNV, CDR2 YYDKDF (reference sequence). CDR3 length: 12 residues. The junction had 7 bases not matched to a gene; V was cut back by 5 bases and J by 10 bases. The CDR3 nucleotides read TGTGCCACCAGCGCTGTTACAGGGGTAGCTTTCTTT. Its translation is CATSAVTGVAFF.

The CDR3 DNA reads as TGCGCCAGCAGCCCCCCAGGGAGGGCTGGCTACACCTTC. As protein: CASSPPGRAGYTF. The gene calls are TRBV4-1 and TRBJ1-2; a possible D gene is TRBD1 (5 bases). Germline V lookup: CDR1 MGHRA, CDR2 YSYEKL. The V end was cut by 4 bases, the J end by 7 bases, with 13 bases between. The CDR3 is made up of 13 amino acids.

This clone was seen once. This chain links TRBV2 with TRBJ2-1, with D possibly TRBD1 on 5 matching bases. The CDR3 consists of 13 residues. Germline lookup yields CDR1 SNHLY and CDR2 FYNNEI. V shed 8 bases and J shed 7 bases, with 15 bases lying between them. The CDR3 is CASRRGYTNEQFF. Written as DNA, the CDR3 is TGTGCCAGCCGTAGGGGATACACTAATGAGCAGTTCTTC.

This clone was observed once. The genes are TRBV5-1 and TRBJ2-1, with D maybe TRBD1 (5 bases). The germline V gene has CDR1 SGHRS and CDR2 YFSETQ. Trimming left V 6 bases short and J 3 bases short, with 16 bases between. This CDR3 region has 15 residues. CDR3 residues: CASTSLSRGYNEQFF. The DNA for the CDR3 is TGCGCCAGCACCTCCTTAAGTAGGGGCTACAATGAGCAGTTCTTC.

The J gene is TRBJ1-2, the V gene TRBV9; D is uncertain. Per germline, CDR1 SGDLS and CDR2 YYNGEE. V was trimmed by 4 bases and J by 4 bases, leaving 14 bases between them. The CDR3 extends over 14 amino acids. This CDR3 is CASSSVSAFYGYTF. The CDR3 coding sequence is TGTGCCAGCAGCTCTGTGAGTGCGTTCTATGGCTACACCTTC.

This clone was detected once. This CDR3 is missing its conserved last phenylalanine or tryptophan, likely due to a read error. Because the CDR3's place on the DNA is in doubt, the DNA is left out and the CDR3 is given as listed by TCRdb. The chain is built from TRBV9 and TRBJ2-3; the tabulated D call, TRBD2, remains unverified against the DNA. With termini counted, the CDR3 has 13 amino acids. The germline V gene encodes CDR1 SGDLS and CDR2 YYNGEE. CDR3 sequence: CASSVVASGKATL.

The chain is built from TRBV11-2 and TRBJ2-2; the D gene is possibly TRBD1 (5 bases). V was clipped by 6 bases and J by 6 bases, with 20 bases between them. The germline V gene encodes CDR1 SGHAT and CDR2 FQNNGV. The CDR3 is 16 amino acids. DNA for the CDR3: TGTGCCAGCAGACGTACCGGGTCAATGGGGCCCGGGGAGCTGTTTTTT. It translates to CASRRTGSMGPGELFF.

The chain joins TRBV5-4 to TRBJ1-2; the match to TRBD1 covers 9 bases. After removal of 4 bases from V and 4 bases from J, the junction contained 8 bases not matched to a gene. The V gene's germline CDR1 is SGHNT and CDR2 YYREEE (reference sequence). The CDR3 is made up of 15 amino acids. DNA for the CDR3: TGTGCCAGCAGCGGTGCCGGGACAGGGATCTATGGCTACACCTTC. It yields the protein CASSGAGTGIYGYTF.

The rearrangement uses TRBV6-5 and TRBJ1-1; D possibly corresponds to TRBD1 (5 bases). The CDR3 has 14 residues. The germline V gene has CDR1 MNHEY and CDR2 SVGAGI. The ends were cut back, 7 bases at V and 5 bases at J, with 17 bases in the middle. Here the CDR3 reads CASTERGHATEAFF. The CDR3 DNA sequence: TGTGCCAGCACCGAAAGGGGCCACGCTACTGAAGCTTTCTTT.

CDR3 amino acids: CASSRTGGSSEKLFF. In nucleotides, the CDR3 is TGTGCCAGCAGCCGGACAGGTGGCTCGAGTGAAAAACTGTTTTTT. This rearrangement joins TRBV2 to TRBJ1-4, with 7 bases that match TRBD1. The trim removed 6 bases at V and 7 bases at J, leaving 11 bases unmatched. The CDR3 length is 15 residues. Germline loops: CDR1 SNHLY, CDR2 FYNNEI.

For this clone: Other nucleotide sequences from this sample produce the same CDR3. The CDR3 is CASSEARDRGGGYTF. For the CDR3, the DNA is TGTGCCAGCAGTGAAGCGCGGGATCGCGGGGGGGGCTACACCTTC. The rearrangement joins TRBV2 to TRBJ1-2, with a possible D match to TRBD1 (5 bases). Trimming removed 0 bases at V and 8 bases at J, with 16 bases between. The germline V gene encodes CDR1 SNHLY and CDR2 FYNNEI. This CDR3 contains 15 residues.

The chain combines TRBV18 with TRBJ1-2, with TRBD1 as a possible D gene (6 bases). Trimming took 0 bases from V and 4 from J, leaving 12 bases between them. The germline gives CDR1 KGHSH, CDR2 LQKENI. The CDR3 consists of 15 residues. The CDR3 DNA reads TGTGCCAGCTCACCACCTCTTGGACAGACCTATGGCTACACCTTC. Its protein product is CASSPPLGQTYGYTF. The entire variable domain, with the rest obtained from reference TRBV18 and TRBJ1-2, is as follows: NAGVMQNPRHLVRRRGQEARLRCSPMKGHSHVYWYRQLPEEGLKFMVYLQKENIIDESGMPKERFSAEFPKEGPSILRIQQVVRGDSAAYFCASSPPLGQTYGYTFGSGTRLTVV.

V gene TRBV19 combines with J gene TRBJ1-1; 9 bases align to TRBD1. V dropped 7 bases and J dropped 5; count of bases not matched to a gene: 8. Germline values: CDR1 LNHDA, CDR2 SQIVND (reference sequence). The CDR3 covers 14 residues. CDR3 in DNA: TGTGCCAGTATCTCGACAGGGGGAGGGACTGAAGCTTTCTTT. Its protein product is CASISTGGGTEAFF.

The chain has TRBV5-1 and TRBJ1-3, with D possibly being TRBD1 (6 bases). V was cut by 4 bases and J by 1 base, with 15 bases left in between. The CDR3 length is 16 residues. Looked up from germline, CDR1 is SGHRS and CDR2 is YFSETQ. CDR3 sequence reads: CASSTGGGASGNTIYF. DNA of the CDR3: TGCGCCAGCAGCACCGGTGGGGGGGCGTCTGGAAACACCATATATTTT.

The V gene is TRBV5-3, the J gene TRBJ1-2, with TRBD1 matching over 8 bases. TRBV5-3 counts as an open reading frame of uncertain function. V lost 2 bases to trimming and J lost 2 bases; unmatched junction nucleotides: 5. This CDR3 spans 15 amino acids. In nucleotides, the CDR3 is TGTGCCAGAAGCTTTCCTTGGACAGGGAACTATGGCTACACCTTC. Its protein product is CARSFPWTGNYGYTF.

The V and J genes are TRBV15 and TRBJ1-4; 7 bases map to TRBD1. The germline V gene has CDR1 LNHNV and CDR2 YYDKDF (reference sequence). The CDR3 extends over 14 amino acids. V was pared by 6 bases and J by 3 bases, with 4 bases of the junction left unmatched. The CDR3: CATRKQGSNEKLFF. The CDR3, as DNA: TGTGCCACCAGGAAACAGGGGTCTAATGAAAAACTGTTTTTT.

J is TRBJ1-6 and V is TRBV9, with TRBD1 identical over 7 bases. The ends lost 3 bases at V and 4 bases at J; junction bases unmatched: 1. The CDR3 is 14 residues long. Germline assignment: CDR1 SGDLS and CDR2 YYNGEE. CDR3 nucleotides: TGTGCCAGCAGCGCGGGACAGTATAATTCACCCCTCCACTTT. Protein sequence: CASSAGQYNSPLHF.

This clone was counted at least ten times. The V gene is TRBV4-1, the J gene TRBJ2-7, with TRBD1 identical over 9 bases. This CDR3 is built from 14 residues. V was pared by 5 bases and J by 4 bases, with 6 bases of the junction left unmatched. Germline V gives CDR1 MGHRA, CDR2 YSYEKL. DNA of the CDR3: TGCGCCAGCAGCACCGGGACAGGGATGTACGAGCAGTACTTC. Encoded protein: CASSTGTGMYEQYF.

This chain uses TRBV2 with TRBJ1-6; 11 nucleotides align to TRBD1. From germline, CDR1 is SNHLY and CDR2 FYNNEI. The ends lost 5 bases at V and 9 bases at J; junction bases unmatched: 6. There are 15 residues in the CDR3. The CDR3 nucleotides are TGTGCCAGCAGTCCCGGGACAGGGGGAGGTTCACCCCTCCACTTT. This translates into CASSPGTGGGSPLHF.

The chain carries TRBV7-9 and TRBJ2-7; D gene uncertain. Per germline, CDR1 SEHNR and CDR2 FQNEAQ (reference sequence). There are 12 residues in the CDR3. With 4 bases removed from V and 0 bases from J, the gap between germline ends came to 4 bases. The CDR3 DNA is TGTGCCAGCAGCTCGAGCTCCTACGAGCAGTACGTC. It translates to CASSSSSYEQYV.

The chain recombines TRBV30 with TRBJ2-1; 15 nucleotides match TRBD2. V lost 3 bases and J lost 7; bases outside the gene matches: 4. The CDR3 contains 15 residues. Germline loops: CDR1 GTSNPN, CDR2 SVGIG (reference sequence). The DNA for the CDR3 is TGTGCCTGGAGCTCGGGACTAGCGGGGGGAAATGAGCAGTTCTTC. Its translation: CAWSSGLAGGNEQFF. Combining the CDR3 with reference TRBV30 and TRBJ2-1 gives the whole variable domain SQTIHQWPATLVQPVGSPLSLECTVEGTSNPNLYWYRQAAGRGLQLLFYSVGIGQISSEVPQNLSASRPQDRQFILSSKKLLLSDSGFYLCAWSSGLAGGNEQFFGPGTRLTVL.

This clone was seen a few times. The gene calls are TRBV6-5 and TRBJ1-2; the D gene is possibly TRBD1 (5 bases). The CDR3 spans 13 residues. The V end lost 6 bases, the J end lost 3 bases, and 11 bases lay between the germline ends. The germline V gene encodes CDR1 MNHEY and CDR2 SVGAGI. CDR3 in DNA: TGTGCCAGCAGGGTTGTCAGGGACTATGGCTACACCTTC. Translated: CASRVVRDYGYTF.

The chain links TRBV2 to TRBJ2-2; D is perhaps TRBD1 (5 bases). CDR3 length equals 15 residues. Germline CDR1 is SNHLY and CDR2 is FYNNEI. V lost 7 bases and J 5 bases, leaving 17 bases between the germline ends. Written as DNA, the CDR3 is TGTGCCAGCACCCACCAGCAGGGTAGGACCGGGGAGCTGTTTTTT. It codes for CASTHQQGRTGELFF. The complete variable domain, with remaining parts taken from reference TRBV2 and TRBJ2-2, reads EPEVTQTPSHQVTQMGQEVILRCVPISNHLYFYWYRQILGQKVEFLVSFYNNEISEKSEIFDDQFSVERPDGSNFTLKIRSTKLEDSAMYFCASTHQQGRTGELFFGEGSRLTVL.

This clone was seen only a few times. The chain is built from TRBV2 and TRBJ1-1; TRBD1 might be the D (5 bases). CDR1 and CDR2 (germline): SNHLY, FYNNEI. V lost 7 bases and J lost 9, with 12 bases in between. The CDR3 runs 11 residues. The CDR3 loop reads CASIWEGKAFF. DNA for the CDR3: TGTGCCAGCATTTGGGAGGGGAAAGCTTTCTTT.